Following are 17 T cell receptor beta chains from one sample sequenced in a study of T cell repertoires in cytomegalovirus infection (dated by TCRdb to between 2018 and 2021). Sequencing relied on an Illumina HiSeq 1500. TCRdb took the public reads, trimmed them with fastp at Q25, ran MiXCR for clone calling and kept in-frame beta chains. Rows with one shared CDR3 protein collapse into an entry with the most common genes and DNA. The sample table contains around 310,000 distinct CDR3 sequences; only one count was recorded for just under 30% of them. Approximately 20% of the sample goes to the ten largest clones. Taken with the paper, the label for treatment or condition translates to: in vitro stimulation with specific CMV peptide epitopes to enrich CMV-specific T cells. Their recognized antigens are unknown. This specimen was cultured PBMCs, taken from culture after CMV antigen stimulation. All receptors come from a human donor in good health (CMV status not recorded). Some clones in this sample may be carry-over from other donors' samples.

This clonotype was recorded only once. V usage is TRBV13 and J usage is TRBJ2-3, with 7 bases fitting TRBD2. V was clipped by 4 bases and J by 8 bases; unmatched bases: 3. The CDR3 is 12 amino acids. CDR1 is PRHDT, CDR2 FYEKMQ, per germline (reference sequence). CDR3: CASSSTSATQYF. DNA of the CDR3: TGTGCCAGCAGCTCCACTAGCGCTACGCAGTATTTT.

This clonotype occurred a few times. The chain joins TRBV4-1 to TRBJ2-2; D is perhaps TRBD1 or TRBD2 (6 bases each). Germline V gene sequence: CDR1 MGHRA, CDR2 YSYEKL. Trimming removed 4 bases at V and 2 bases at J, with 20 bases between. There are 18 residues in the CDR3. The CDR3 is CASSLDARGAQNTGELFF. The CDR3 region has the DNA TGCGCCAGCAGCCTTGACGCAAGGGGGGCCCAAAACACCGGGGAGCTGTTTTTT.

This clonotype occurred a few times. V is TRBV12-3 or TRBV12-4 and J is TRBJ2-1; 9 bases match TRBD1. Trimming removed 6 bases from V and 0 bases from J; junction bases left unmatched: 6. The length of the CDR3 is 16 residues. CDR3 amino acids: CASSPGDRASYNEQFF. Here the CDR3 DNA reads TGTGCCAGCAGCCCCGGGGACAGGGCCTCCTACAATGAGCAGTTCTTC.

This clonotype was counted between two and nine times. The chain couples TRBV7-2 to TRBJ1-2; D perhaps matches TRBD1 (6 bases). The CDR3 has 14 residues. Germline V gives CDR1 SGHTA, CDR2 FQGNSA. Trimming shortened V by 5 bases and J by 2 bases, and 12 bases separated the two germline ends. The CDR3 here is CASSPDRNNYGYTF. The CDR3 DNA follows: TGTGCCAGCAGCCCGGACAGAAACAACTATGGCTACACCTTC.

A word on this clonotype: Here the CDR3 omits its conserved ending phenylalanine or tryptophan, so a read error is the likely source. The chain has TRBV7-4 and TRBJ1-5, with D possibly matching TRBD1 (6 bases). This CDR3 has 16 residues. Germline assignment: CDR1 SGHVT and CDR2 SQSDAQ. Deletions cut 5 bases from V and 2 bases from J, with 16 bases between. CDR3 nucleotides: TGTGCCAGCAGCCTCTGGGACACTCAGGGCAATCAGCCCCAGCATTCT. Translated, it gives CASSLWDTQGNQPQHS.

This clonotype has a handful of counts. The chain is built from TRBV6-4 and TRBJ2-5; a weak D match, TRBD1 (6 bases). There are 13 residues in the CDR3. The V and J ends lost 1 base and 5 bases respectively, with 8 bases between them. The V gene's germline CDR1 is MRHNA and CDR2 SNTAGT. This CDR3 is CASSDWGRETQYF. The CDR3 nucleotides read TGTGCCAGCAGTGACTGGGGGCGGGAGACCCAGTACTTC.

V usage is TRBV23-1 and J usage is TRBJ2-1; perhaps D is TRBD1 or TRBD2 (5 bases each). TRBV23-1 is recorded as an ORF, its role being uncertain. Trimming pared 2 bases from V and 3 bases from J, leaving 11 bases between. The CDR3 totals 15 residues. This chain's CDR3 is CASSQRGAYYNEQFF. CDR3 bases: TGCGCCAGCAGTCAAAGAGGGGCCTACTACAATGAGCAGTTCTTC.

This clonotype was found a few times. V is TRBV12-3 or TRBV12-4 and J is TRBJ2-7, with D unresolved. The CDR3 totals 17 residues. Between the trimmed V and J ends, which lost 3 bases and 0 bases, there was a span of 18 bases. CDR3: CASSFSSSTTFSYEQYF. As DNA, the CDR3 is TGTGCCAGCAGTTTTTCTAGTTCGACAACGTTCTCCTACGAGCAGTACTTC.

This clonotype was found a few times. The chain employs TRBV2 and TRBJ2-3; 12 bases agree with TRBD2. Germline CDR1 and CDR2: SNHLY and FYNNEI. J lost 5 bases, V lost 4 bases, and 4 bases had no gene match. This CDR3 has 15 residues. This CDR3 is CASSGSSGRGDTQYF. In DNA, the CDR3 is TGTGCCAGCAGTGGTTCTAGCGGGAGGGGAGATACGCAGTATTTT.

The table lists this clonotype with a few counts. The chain joins TRBV11-2 to TRBJ1-2, with 8 nucleotides matching TRBD1. The J segment lost 0 bases and the V segment lost 2 bases, leaving 11 bases of the junction unmatched. Germline CDR1 SGHAT, CDR2 FQNNGV. This CDR3 contains 18 residues. The CDR3 sequence is CASSLSGISGQANYGYTF. In DNA form, the CDR3 reads TGTGCCAGCAGCTTATCGGGAATCTCGGGACAGGCTAACTATGGCTACACCTTC.

The V and J genes are TRBV19 and TRBJ2-4; 9 nucleotides align to TRBD2. After removal of 1 base from V and 3 bases from J, the junction contained 7 bases not matched to a gene. This CDR3 has 17 amino acids. The germline gives CDR1 LNHDA, CDR2 SQIVND (reference sequence). CDR3 sequence (DNA): TGTGCCAGTAGTATAGTATATAGCGGGGGCCTCAAAAACATTCAGTACTTC. Protein sequence: CASSIVYSGGLKNIQYF. Looking up the rest from reference TRBV19 and TRBJ2-4 gives the full variable domain: DGGITQSPKYLFRKEGQNVTLSCEQNLNHDAMYWYRQDPGQGLRLIYYSQIVNDFQKGDIAEGYSVSREKKESFPLTVTSAQKNPTAFYLCASSIVYSGGLKNIQYFGAGTRLSVL.

The chain recombines TRBV12-3 or TRBV12-4 with TRBJ1-2, with D possibly matching TRBD1 (6 bases). With 2 bases removed from V and 8 bases from J, the gap between germline ends came to 12 bases. CDR3 length equals 13 residues. The CDR3 DNA reads as TGTGCCAGCAGTTTACCGGGGGCTTGGGGCTACACCTTC. This sequence encodes CASSLPGAWGYTF.

The V and J genes are TRBV20-1 and TRBJ1-1, with D unresolved. There are 12 residues in the CDR3. V shed 7 bases and J shed 4 bases, with 13 bases lying between them. Germline values: CDR1 DFQATT, CDR2 SNEGSKA (reference sequence). CDR3 sequence: CSGVEGSTEAFF. Written as DNA, the CDR3 is TGCAGTGGGGTGGAAGGTAGCACTGAAGCTTTCTTT.

In this sample, this clonotype turned up a few times. This sequence joins TRBV7-2 and TRBJ1-5, with a possible D match to TRBD1 (6 bases). The germline V gene has CDR1 SGHTA and CDR2 FQGNSA. CDR3 length equals 15 residues. V lost 4 bases and J 5 bases, leaving 15 bases between the germline ends. The CDR3 bases are TGTGCCAGCAGCTCCGGGGGGGGCAGGGATCAGCCCCAGCATTTT. Translation: CASSSGGGRDQPQHF.

This chain joins TRBV19 and TRBJ2-1; TRBD2 matches 7 bases. V shed 5 bases, J shed 5 bases, and the junction held 6 bases outside the gene matches. Germline values: CDR1 LNHDA, CDR2 SQIVND (reference sequence). The CDR3 totals 14 residues. The CDR3 here is CASSGGLYNNEQFF. The CDR3 nucleotides read TGTGCCAGTAGTGGGGGACTATACAACAATGAGCAGTTCTTC.

There are many counts of this clonotype. The CDR3 bases are TGTGCCAGCCGCCGGCTCAGCACAGATACGCAGTATTTT. As protein: CASRRLSTDTQYF. The V and J genes are TRBV7-2 and TRBJ2-3; D is undetermined. The CDR3 length is 13 residues. V lost 8 bases and J lost 0, with 9 bases in between. Germline V gives CDR1 SGHTA, CDR2 FQGNSA.

A word on this clonotype: This may be a read error, as it is one base from a much larger clone. The chain has TRBV11-2 and TRBJ2-7, with D perhaps TRBD1 (6 bases). Per the germline V gene, CDR1 is SGHAT and CDR2 is FQNNGV. V was clipped by 6 bases and J by 2 bases, with 11 bases between them. The CDR3 has 13 amino acids. CDR3 amino acids: CASSPGHPYEQYF. CDR3 DNA sequence: TGTGCCAGCAGTCCGGGACACCCCTACGAGCAGTACTTC.